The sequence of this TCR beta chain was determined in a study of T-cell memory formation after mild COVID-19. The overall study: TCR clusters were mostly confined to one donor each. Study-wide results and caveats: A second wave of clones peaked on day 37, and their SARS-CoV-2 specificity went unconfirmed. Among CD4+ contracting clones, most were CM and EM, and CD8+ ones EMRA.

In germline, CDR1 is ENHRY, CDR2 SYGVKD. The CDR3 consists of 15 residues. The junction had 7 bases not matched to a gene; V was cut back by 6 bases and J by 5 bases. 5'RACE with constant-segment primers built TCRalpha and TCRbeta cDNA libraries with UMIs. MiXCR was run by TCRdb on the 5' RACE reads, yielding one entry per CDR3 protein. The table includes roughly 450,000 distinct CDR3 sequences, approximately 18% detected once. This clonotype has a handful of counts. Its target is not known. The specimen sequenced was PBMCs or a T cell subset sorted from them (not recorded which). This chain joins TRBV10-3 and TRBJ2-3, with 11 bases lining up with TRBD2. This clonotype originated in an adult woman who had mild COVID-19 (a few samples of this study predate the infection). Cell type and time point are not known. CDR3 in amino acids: CAISFSGGAGDTQYF. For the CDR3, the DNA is TGTGCCATCAGCTTTAGCGGGGGGGCCGGAGATACGCAGTATTTT.